What follows are 5 T cell receptor beta chains derived from one specimen sequenced in a study of blood T cell repertoires in COVID-19. Sequencing was performed with immunoSEQ multiplex PCR; in TCRdb, only in-frame clones are kept and a portion is missing. This sample has 430,000 or so clones, with roughly 89% found just once. The sequenced sample was peripheral blood. The receptors were gathered from a man between 18 and 29 years old with COVID-19, enrolled during active disease.

The chain couples TRBV9 to TRBJ2-7; D may be TRBD2 (6 bases). CDR1 SGDLS and CDR2 YYNGEE come from the germline V gene. CDR3 length: 16 residues. V was clipped by 0 bases and J by 0 bases, with 13 bases between them. The CDR3, as DNA: TGTGCCAGCAGCGTAGGCCATGGCGGGACCTCCTACGAGCAGTACTTC. Its protein product is CASSVGHGGTSYEQYF.

Concerning this clone: Mismatch with germline at one junction end may stem from a read error. The genes are TRBV5-1 and TRBJ2-3, with D perhaps matching TRBD2 (6 bases). The V gene's germline CDR1 is SGHRS and CDR2 YFSETQ. This CDR3 has 12 amino acids. Here the CDR3 DNA reads TGCGCCAGCAGCTCCGGGACTGGGATGAGGAATTTT. Encoded protein: CASSSGTGMRNF.

The V and J genes are TRBV27 and TRBJ1-1; 8 positions match TRBD1. V lost 5 bases, J lost 1 base, and 6 bases stayed unmatched. CDR3 length: 15 residues. The germline V gene has CDR1 MNHEY and CDR2 SMNVEV (reference sequence). DNA of the CDR3: TGTGCCAGCAGTACGACAGGGGTCCCGAACACTGAAGCTTTCTTT. Translation: CASSTTGVPNTEAFF.

The chain uses TRBV5-1 and TRBJ2-4; 7 bases agree with TRBD1. CDR3 size: 12 residues. V lost 4 bases, J lost 15 bases, and 10 bases stayed unmatched. Germline V gene lookup returns CDR1 SGHRS and CDR2 YFSETQ. In DNA, the CDR3 is TGCGCCAGCAGCGAGAACAGGGGAGTGTTGTACTTC. Amino acids: CASSENRGVLYF.

This chain uses TRBV5-1 with TRBJ2-2; no firm D call. Deletions cut 0 bases from V and 1 base from J, with 7 bases between. The germline CDR1 and CDR2 sequences are SGHRS and YFSETQ. There are 15 residues in the CDR3. The CDR3: CASSLGFGNTGELFF. The CDR3 DNA reads as TGCGCCAGCAGCTTGGGGTTCGGGAACACCGGGGAGCTGTTTTTT.